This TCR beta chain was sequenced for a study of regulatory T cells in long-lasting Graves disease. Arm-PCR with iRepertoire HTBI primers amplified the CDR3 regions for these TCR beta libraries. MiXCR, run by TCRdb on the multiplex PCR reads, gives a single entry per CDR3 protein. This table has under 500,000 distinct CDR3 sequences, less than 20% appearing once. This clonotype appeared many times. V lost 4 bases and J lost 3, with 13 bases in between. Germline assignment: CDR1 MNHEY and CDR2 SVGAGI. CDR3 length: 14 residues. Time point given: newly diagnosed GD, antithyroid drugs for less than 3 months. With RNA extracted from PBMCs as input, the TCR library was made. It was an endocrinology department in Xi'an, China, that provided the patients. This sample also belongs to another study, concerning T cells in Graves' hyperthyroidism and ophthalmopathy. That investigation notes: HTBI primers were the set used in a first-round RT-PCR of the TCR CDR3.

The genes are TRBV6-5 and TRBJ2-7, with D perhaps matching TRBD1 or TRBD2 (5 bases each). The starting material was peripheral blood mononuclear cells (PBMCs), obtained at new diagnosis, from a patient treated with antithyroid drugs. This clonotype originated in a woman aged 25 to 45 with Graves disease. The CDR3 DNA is TGTGCCAGCAGTTCGGGACCCAAGTACTACGAGCAGTACTTC. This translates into CASSSGPKYYEQYF.